What follows describes a single TCR beta chain. The sample is drawn from a study of shared T cell receptors in the human thymus. Germline V CDR1 and CDR2: SGHVT, SQSDAQ. J lost 2 bases, V lost 2 bases, and 1 base had no gene match. There are 14 residues in the CDR3. TCRdb's copy holds only in-frame clones and misses some; the assay was immunoSEQ multiplex PCR. This table has over 650,000 clones, 80% to 90% appearing once. The same specimen was also included in a second study, on human thymus T cells. That investigation notes: Thymic resections from corrective heart surgery supplied the tissue. V and J gene usage appeared biased in thymic and blood repertoires.

Sequencing was done on a sample of thymocytes. V and J are TRBV7-4 and TRBJ1-2; 8 nucleotides agree with TRBD1. The clonotype was recovered from a boy under two years old with a congenital heart defect. The CDR3 DNA follows: TGTGCCAGCAGCTTACACAGGGGGAACTATGGCTACACCTTC. Its translation: CASSLHRGNYGYTF.